This T cell receptor (beta chain) was identified in a study of blood T cell repertoires in COVID-19. The overall study: The cDNA or gDNA used as material had been derived from T cells, B-cell-depleted T cells, or PBMCs.

How the authors handled the data: Scientists estimated how many nucleated cells there were by amplifying reference gene primers. TCRdb's table, derived via immunoSEQ multiplex PCR, lists solely in-frame clones and lacks some. V and J calls plus clone size are reproduced from that table; the DNA served to infer D and trimming. The repertoire includes around 210,000 clones, about 80% of them detected once, and around 7.8% sits in the top ten. V lost 5 bases, J lost 3 bases, and 12 bases lay in between. Germline assignment: CDR1 MDHEN and CDR2 SYDVKM. The CDR3 contains 14 residues. Enrolled during active infection, Seattle patients were then followed longitudinally.

The chain couples TRBV28 to TRBJ2-3, with a possible D match to TRBD1 (6 bases). The source of this sequence is a woman aged 80 or over with COVID-19, enrolled during active disease. Material: peripheral blood. The CDR3 here is CASSPRDRTDTQYF. In nucleotides, the CDR3 is TGTGCCAGCAGTCCGAGAGACAGGACAGATACGCAGTATTTT.